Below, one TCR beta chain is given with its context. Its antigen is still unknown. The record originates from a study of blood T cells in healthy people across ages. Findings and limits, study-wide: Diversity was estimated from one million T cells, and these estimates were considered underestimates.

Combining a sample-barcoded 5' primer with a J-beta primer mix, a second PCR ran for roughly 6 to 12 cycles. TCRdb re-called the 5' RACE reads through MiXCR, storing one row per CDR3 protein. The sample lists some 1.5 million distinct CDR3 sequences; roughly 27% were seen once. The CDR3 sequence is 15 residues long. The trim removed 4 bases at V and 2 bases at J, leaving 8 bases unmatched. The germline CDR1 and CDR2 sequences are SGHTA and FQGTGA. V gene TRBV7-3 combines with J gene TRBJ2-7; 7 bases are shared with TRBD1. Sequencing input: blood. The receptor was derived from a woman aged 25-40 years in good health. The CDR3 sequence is CASSSLGQNTYEQYF. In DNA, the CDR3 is TGTGCCAGCAGCTCATTGGGACAGAACACCTACGAGCAGTACTTC.